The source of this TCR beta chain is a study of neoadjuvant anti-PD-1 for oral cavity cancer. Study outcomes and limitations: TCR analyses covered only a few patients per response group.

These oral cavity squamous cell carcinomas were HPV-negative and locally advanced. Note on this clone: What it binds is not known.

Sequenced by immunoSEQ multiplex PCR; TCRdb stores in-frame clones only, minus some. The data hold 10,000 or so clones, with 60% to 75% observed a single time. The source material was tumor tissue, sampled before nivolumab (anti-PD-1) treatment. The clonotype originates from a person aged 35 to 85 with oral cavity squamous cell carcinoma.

The DNA for the CDR3 is TGTGCCATCAAAGGGAGGGAGGTTGGGTCTGAAGCTTTCTTT. Its translation: CAIKGREVGSEAFF. The V gene is TRBV10-3, the J gene TRBJ1-1; D gene ambiguous. The V gene's germline CDR1 is ENHRY and CDR2 SYGVKD. This CDR3 contains 14 residues. Trimming cost V 7 bases and J 6 bases, with 18 bases left between them.